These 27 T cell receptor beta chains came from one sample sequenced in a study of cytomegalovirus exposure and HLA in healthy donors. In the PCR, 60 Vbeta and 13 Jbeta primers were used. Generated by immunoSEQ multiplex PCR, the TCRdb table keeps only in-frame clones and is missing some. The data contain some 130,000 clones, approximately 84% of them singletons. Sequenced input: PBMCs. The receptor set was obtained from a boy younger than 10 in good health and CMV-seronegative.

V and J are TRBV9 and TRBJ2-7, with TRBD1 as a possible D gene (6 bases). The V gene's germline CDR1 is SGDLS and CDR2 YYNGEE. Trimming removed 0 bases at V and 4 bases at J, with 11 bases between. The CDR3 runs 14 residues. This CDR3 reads CASSVGGRGYEQYF. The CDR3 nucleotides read TGTGCCAGCAGCGTAGGGGGGCGCGGGTACGAGCAGTACTTC.

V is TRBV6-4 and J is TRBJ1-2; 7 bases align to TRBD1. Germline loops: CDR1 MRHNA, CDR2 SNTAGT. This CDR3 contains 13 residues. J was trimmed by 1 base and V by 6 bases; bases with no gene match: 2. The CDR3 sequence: CASSRDSNYGYTF. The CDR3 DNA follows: TGTGCCAGCAGCCGGGACAGTAACTATGGCTACACCTTC.

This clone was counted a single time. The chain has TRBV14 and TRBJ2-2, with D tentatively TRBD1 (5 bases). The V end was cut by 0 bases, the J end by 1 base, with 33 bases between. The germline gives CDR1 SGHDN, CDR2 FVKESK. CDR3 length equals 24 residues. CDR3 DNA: TGTGCCAGCAGCCAAGATCGTGGGTGGGGCTTGCCTAACCCCGGAGACCTGAACACCGGGGAGCTGTTTTTT. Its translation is CASSQDRGWGLPNPGDLNTGELFF.

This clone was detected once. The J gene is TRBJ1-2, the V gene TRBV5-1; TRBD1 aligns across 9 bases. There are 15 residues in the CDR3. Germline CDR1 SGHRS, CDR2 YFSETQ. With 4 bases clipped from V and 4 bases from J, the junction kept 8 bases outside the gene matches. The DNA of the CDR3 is TGCGCCAGCAGCCCCACGGGACAGGGACTCTATGGCTACACCTTC. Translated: CASSPTGQGLYGYTF.

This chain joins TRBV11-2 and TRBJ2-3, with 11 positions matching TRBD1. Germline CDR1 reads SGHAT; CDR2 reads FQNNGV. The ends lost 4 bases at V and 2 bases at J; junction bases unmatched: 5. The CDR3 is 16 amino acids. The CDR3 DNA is TGTGCCAGCAGCTCCGGACAGGGGGCCGTCACAGATACGCAGTATTTT. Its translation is CASSSGQGAVTDTQYF.

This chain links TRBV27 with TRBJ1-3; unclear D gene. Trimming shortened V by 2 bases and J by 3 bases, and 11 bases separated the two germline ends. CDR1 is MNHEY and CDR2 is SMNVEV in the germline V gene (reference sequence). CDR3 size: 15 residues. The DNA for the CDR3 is TGTGCCAGCAGTTTAGTGAGAGGTGGTGGAAACACCATATATTTT. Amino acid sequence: CASSLVRGGGNTIYF.

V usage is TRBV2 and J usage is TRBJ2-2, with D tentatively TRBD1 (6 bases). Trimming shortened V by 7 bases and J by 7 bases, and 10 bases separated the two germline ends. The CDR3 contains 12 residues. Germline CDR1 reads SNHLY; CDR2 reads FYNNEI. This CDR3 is CASTGVVGELFF. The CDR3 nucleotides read TGTGCCAGCACAGGGGTGGTCGGGGAGCTGTTTTTT.

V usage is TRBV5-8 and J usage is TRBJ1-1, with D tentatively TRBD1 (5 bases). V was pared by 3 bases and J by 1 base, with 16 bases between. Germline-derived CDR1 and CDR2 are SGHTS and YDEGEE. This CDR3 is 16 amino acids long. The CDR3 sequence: CASSWYLVQANTEAFF. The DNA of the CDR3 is TGTGCCAGCAGCTGGTATCTTGTACAGGCGAACACTGAAGCTTTCTTT.

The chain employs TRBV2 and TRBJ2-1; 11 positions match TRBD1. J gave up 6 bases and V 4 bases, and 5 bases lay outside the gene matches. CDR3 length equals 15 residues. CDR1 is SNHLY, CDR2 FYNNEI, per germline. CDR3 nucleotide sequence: TGTGCCAGCAGTGTTGTCGGACAGGGGGCCAATGAGCAGTTCTTC. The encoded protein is CASSVVGQGANEQFF. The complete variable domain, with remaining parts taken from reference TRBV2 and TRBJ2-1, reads EPEVTQTPSHQVTQMGQEVILRCVPISNHLYFYWYRQILGQKVEFLVSFYNNEISEKSEIFDDQFSVERPDGSNFTLKIRSTKLEDSAMYFCASSVVGQGANEQFFGPGTRLTVL.

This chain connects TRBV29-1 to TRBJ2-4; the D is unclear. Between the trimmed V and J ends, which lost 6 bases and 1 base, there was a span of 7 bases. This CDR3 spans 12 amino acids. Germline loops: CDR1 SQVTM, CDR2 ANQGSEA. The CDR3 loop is CSVPMAKNIQYF. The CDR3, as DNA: TGCAGCGTCCCTATGGCCAAAAACATTCAGTACTTC. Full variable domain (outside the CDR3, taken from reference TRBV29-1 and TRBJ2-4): SAVISQKPSRDICQRGTSLTIQCQVDSQVTMMFWYRQQPGQSLTLIATANQGSEATYESGFVIDKFPISRPNLTFSTLTVSNMSPEDSSIYLCSVPMAKNIQYFGAGTRLSVL.

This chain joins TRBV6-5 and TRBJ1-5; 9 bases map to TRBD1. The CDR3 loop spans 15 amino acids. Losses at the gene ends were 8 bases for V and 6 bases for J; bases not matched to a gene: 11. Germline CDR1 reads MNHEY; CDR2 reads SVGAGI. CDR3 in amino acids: CASASDRGRGQPQHF. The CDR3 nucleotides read TGTGCCAGCGCCTCGGACAGGGGCCGGGGTCAGCCCCAGCATTTT.

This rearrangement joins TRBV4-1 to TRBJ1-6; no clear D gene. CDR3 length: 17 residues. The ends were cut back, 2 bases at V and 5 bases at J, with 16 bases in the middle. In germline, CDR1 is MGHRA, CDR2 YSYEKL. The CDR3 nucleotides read TGCGCCAGCAGCCAACTTTTTCCCCCCACAGATAATTCACCCCTCCACTTT. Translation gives CASSQLFPPTDNSPLHF.

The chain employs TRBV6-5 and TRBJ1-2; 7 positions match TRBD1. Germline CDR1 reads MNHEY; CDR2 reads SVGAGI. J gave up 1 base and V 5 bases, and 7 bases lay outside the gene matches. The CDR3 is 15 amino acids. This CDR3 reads CASSILGQINYGYTF. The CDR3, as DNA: TGTGCCAGCAGTATTCTGGGACAGATTAACTATGGCTACACCTTC.

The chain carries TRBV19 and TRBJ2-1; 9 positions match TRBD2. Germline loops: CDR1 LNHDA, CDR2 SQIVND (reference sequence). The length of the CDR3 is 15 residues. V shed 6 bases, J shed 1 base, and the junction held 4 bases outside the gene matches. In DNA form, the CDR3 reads TGTGCCAGTAGCCGAACTAGCGGGTCCTACAATGAGCAGTTCTTC. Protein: CASSRTSGSYNEQFF.

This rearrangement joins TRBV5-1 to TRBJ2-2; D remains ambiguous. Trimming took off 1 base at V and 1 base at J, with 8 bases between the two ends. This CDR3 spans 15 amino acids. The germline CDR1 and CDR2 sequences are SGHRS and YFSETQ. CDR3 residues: CASSLTPVNTGELFF. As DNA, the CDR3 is TGCGCCAGCAGCTTGACGCCAGTGAACACCGGGGAGCTGTTTTTT.

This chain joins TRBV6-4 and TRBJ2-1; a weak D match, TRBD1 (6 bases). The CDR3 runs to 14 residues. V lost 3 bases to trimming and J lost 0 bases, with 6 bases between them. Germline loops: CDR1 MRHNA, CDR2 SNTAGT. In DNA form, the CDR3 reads TGTGCCAGCAGTGAAGGGGGCTCCTACAATGAGCAGTTCTTC. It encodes CASSEGGSYNEQFF.

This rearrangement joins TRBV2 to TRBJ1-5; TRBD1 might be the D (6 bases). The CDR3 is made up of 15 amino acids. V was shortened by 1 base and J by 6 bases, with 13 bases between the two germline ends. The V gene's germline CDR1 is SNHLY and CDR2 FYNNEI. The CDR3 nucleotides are TGTGCCAGCAGTGAAGGCCAGGGGAGGGGTCAGCCCCAGCATTTT. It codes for CASSEGQGRGQPQHF.

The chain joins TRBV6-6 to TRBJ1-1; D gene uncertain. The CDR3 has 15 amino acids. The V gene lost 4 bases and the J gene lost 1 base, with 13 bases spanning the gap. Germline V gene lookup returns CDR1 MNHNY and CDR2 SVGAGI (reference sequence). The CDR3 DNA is TGTGCCAGCAGTTTCGGTCGTAATAAGAACACTGAAGCTTTCTTT. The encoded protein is CASSFGRNKNTEAFF.

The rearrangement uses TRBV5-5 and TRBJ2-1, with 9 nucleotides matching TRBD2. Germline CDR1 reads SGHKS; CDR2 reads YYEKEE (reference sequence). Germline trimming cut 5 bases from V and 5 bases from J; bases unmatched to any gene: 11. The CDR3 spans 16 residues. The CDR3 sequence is CASRVLWASGDNEQFF. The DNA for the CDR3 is TGTGCCAGCAGAGTGCTGTGGGCTAGCGGGGACAATGAGCAGTTCTTC.

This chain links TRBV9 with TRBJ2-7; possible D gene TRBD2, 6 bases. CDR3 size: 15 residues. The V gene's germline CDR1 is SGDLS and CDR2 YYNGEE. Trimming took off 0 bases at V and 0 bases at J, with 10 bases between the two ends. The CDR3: CASSVGLGSSYEQYF. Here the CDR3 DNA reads TGTGCCAGCAGCGTAGGGCTCGGGAGCTCCTACGAGCAGTACTTC. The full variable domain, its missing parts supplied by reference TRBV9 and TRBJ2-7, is DSGVTQTPKHLITATGQRVTLRCSPRSGDLSVYWYQQSLDQGLQFLIQYYNGEERAKGNILERFSAQQFPDLHSELNLSSLELGDSALYFCASSVGLGSSYEQYFGPGTRLTVT.

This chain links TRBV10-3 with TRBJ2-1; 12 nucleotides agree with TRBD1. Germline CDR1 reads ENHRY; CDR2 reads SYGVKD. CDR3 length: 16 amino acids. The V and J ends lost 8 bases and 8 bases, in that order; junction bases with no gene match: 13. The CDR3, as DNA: TGTGCCATCGGTGGGACAGGGGGCTTGGTTAACCATGAGCAGTTCTTC. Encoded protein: CAIGGTGGLVNHEQFF.

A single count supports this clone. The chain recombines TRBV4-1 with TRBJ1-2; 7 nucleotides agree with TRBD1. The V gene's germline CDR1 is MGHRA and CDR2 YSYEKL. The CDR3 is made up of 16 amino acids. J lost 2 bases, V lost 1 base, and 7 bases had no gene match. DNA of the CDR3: TGCGCCAGCAGCCAAGGATTTGAGACAGGGAACTATGGCTACACCTTC. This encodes CASSQGFETGNYGYTF.

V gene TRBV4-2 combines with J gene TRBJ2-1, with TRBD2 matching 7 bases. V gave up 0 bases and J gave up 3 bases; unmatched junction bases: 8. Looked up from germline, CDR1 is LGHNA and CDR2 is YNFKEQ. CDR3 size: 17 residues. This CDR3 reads CASSQDEEAGDYNEQFF. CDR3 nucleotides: TGTGCCAGCAGCCAAGATGAGGAGGCGGGGGACTACAATGAGCAGTTCTTC.

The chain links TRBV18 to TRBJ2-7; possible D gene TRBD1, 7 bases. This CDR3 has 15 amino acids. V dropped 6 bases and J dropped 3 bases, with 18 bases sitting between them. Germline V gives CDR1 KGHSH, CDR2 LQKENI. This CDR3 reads CASSPVRGAGYEQYF. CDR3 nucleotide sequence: TGTGCCAGCTCCCCCGTCAGGGGGGCGGGCTACGAGCAGTACTTC.

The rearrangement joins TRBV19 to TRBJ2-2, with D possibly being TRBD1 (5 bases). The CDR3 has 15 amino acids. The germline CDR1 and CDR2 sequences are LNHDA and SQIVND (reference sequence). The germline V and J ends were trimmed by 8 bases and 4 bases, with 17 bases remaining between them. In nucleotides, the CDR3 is TGTGCCAGTCCTCTCTGGGGCAGGGCCACCGGGGAGCTGTTTTTT. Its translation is CASPLWGRATGELFF. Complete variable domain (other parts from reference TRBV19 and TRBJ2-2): DGGITQSPKYLFRKEGQNVTLSCEQNLNHDAMYWYRQDPGQGLRLIYYSQIVNDFQKGDIAEGYSVSREKKESFPLTVTSAQKNPTAFYLCASPLWGRATGELFFGEGSRLTVL.

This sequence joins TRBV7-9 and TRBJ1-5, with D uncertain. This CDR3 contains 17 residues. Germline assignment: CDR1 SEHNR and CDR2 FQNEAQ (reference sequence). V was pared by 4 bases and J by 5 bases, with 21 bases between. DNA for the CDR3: TGTGCCAGCAGCTCCCTCCCGGCCCAGGCCAGTGATCAGCCCCAGCATTTT. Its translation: CASSSLPAQASDQPQHF.

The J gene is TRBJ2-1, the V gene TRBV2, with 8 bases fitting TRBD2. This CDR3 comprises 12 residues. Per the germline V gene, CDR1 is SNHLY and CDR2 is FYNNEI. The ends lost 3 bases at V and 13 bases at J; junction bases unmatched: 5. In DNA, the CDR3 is TGTGCCAGCAGTGATGGAGCGGGAGTCCAGTTCTTC. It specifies CASSDGAGVQFF.